Shown below are 23 T cell receptor beta chains from a single sample sequenced in a study of vaccination and CD4 T cells after COVID-19. The sample's time point: late sampling 161 to 241 days after vaccination in three convalescent patients. Treatment indicated: approximately 10-day PBMC culture with coronavirus spike peptide pools or control peptides (ViraFEST assay). Sequence data for DNA of cultured CD4+ T cells were generated by the Oncomine TCR Beta short-read assay. MiXCR, run by TCRdb on the PCR reads, gives a single entry per CDR3 protein. Found here are about 25,000 distinct CDR3 sequences, 30% of them singletons; the top ten hold around 3.3%. Antigen specificity for these receptors is unknown. This specimen consisted of CD4+ T cells from blood, cultured in vitro, obtained about 7 months after SARS-CoV-2 vaccination. These receptors were taken from a human donor who had recovered from COVID-19.

V and J are TRBV28 and TRBJ2-2; D is perhaps TRBD2 (6 bases). This CDR3 is built from 15 residues. The V gene lost 0 bases and the J gene lost 3 bases, with 8 bases spanning the gap. The germline CDR1 and CDR2 sequences are MDHEN and SYDVKM. The CDR3 region is CASSLWPGDTGELFF. The CDR3 DNA reads as TGTGCCAGCAGTTTATGGCCGGGAGACACCGGGGAGCTGTTTTTT.

The genes are TRBV29-1 and TRBJ2-3; unclear D gene. The CDR3 length is 12 residues. Germline V gives CDR1 SQVTM, CDR2 ANQGSEA. The CDR3 spells CSIVGPTDTQYF. CDR3 bases: TGCTCTATTGTTGGACCCACAGATACGCAGTATTTT.

The table lists this clonotype with a few counts. V is TRBV6-1 and J is TRBJ2-6; D call uncertain. The CDR3 spans 19 residues. CDR1 MNHNS and CDR2 SASEGT come from the germline V gene. The V and J ends lost 7 bases and 0 bases respectively, with 22 bases between them. The CDR3 protein is CASTPRLGRMRSGANVLTF. CDR3 coding DNA: TGTGCCAGCACCCCGAGGCTCGGACGAATGCGCTCTGGGGCCAACGTCCTGACTTTC.

This clonotype was observed a handful of times. V usage is TRBV28 and J usage is TRBJ1-5; 7 bases line up with TRBD1. V trimming: 8 bases; J trimming: 2 bases; junction bases outside the gene matches: 9. This CDR3 spans 15 amino acids. Germline V gene lookup returns CDR1 MDHEN and CDR2 SYDVKM. The CDR3 DNA reads as TGTGCCAGCTACGGACAGGTTTTAGGCAATCAGCCCCAGCATTTT. Translating gives CASYGQVLGNQPQHF.

On this clonotype: The junction shows a germline mismatch at one end, possibly a read error. This chain links TRBV9 with TRBJ1-1, with D uncertain. Germline assignment: CDR1 SGDLS and CDR2 YYNGEE. The CDR3 loop spans 15 amino acids. CDR3 amino acids: CASSVGGNVNTEVFF. The CDR3 coding sequence is TGTGCCAGCAGCGTAGGGGGAAATGTAAACACTGAAGTTTTCTTT.

The chain carries TRBV19 and TRBJ2-7; TRBD1 might be the D (6 bases). V lost 3 bases and J 2 bases, leaving 11 bases between the germline ends. The length of the CDR3 is 14 residues. Germline values: CDR1 LNHDA, CDR2 SQIVND (reference sequence). The CDR3 here is CASSIKDSTYEQYF. CDR3 in DNA: TGTGCCAGTAGTATTAAGGACAGTACCTACGAGCAGTACTTC.

This clonotype turned up a few times. The rearrangement uses TRBV28 and TRBJ1-6, with a weak D call TRBD1 (6 bases). Trimming left V 5 bases short and J 10 bases short, with 12 bases between. CDR1 is MDHEN, CDR2 SYDVKM, per germline. The CDR3 consists of 13 residues. CDR3 bases: TGTGCCAGCAGTCCCCTAGGGGGATCACCCCTCCACTTT. Residues: CASSPLGGSPLHF.

This sequence joins TRBV6-1 and TRBJ2-7; the match to TRBD1 covers 7 bases. CDR3 length: 15 amino acids. Germline V lookup: CDR1 MNHNS, CDR2 SASEGT. The ends lost 7 bases at V and 0 bases at J; junction bases unmatched: 9. CDR3 region: CASIPGQAHSYEQYF. The DNA of the CDR3 is TGTGCCAGCATTCCCGGACAGGCCCACTCCTACGAGCAGTACTTC.

The chain combines TRBV10-3 with TRBJ2-5; 10 bases agree with TRBD2. Germline CDR1 reads ENHRY; CDR2 reads SYGVKD. J lost 5 bases, V lost 2 bases, and 2 bases had no gene match. The CDR3 has 14 amino acids. This CDR3 is CAISELAGEETQYF. Written as DNA, the CDR3 is TGTGCCATCAGTGAGCTAGCGGGAGAGGAGACCCAGTACTTC.

By share of the sample, this clonotype is medium-sized. The rearrangement links TRBV28 to TRBJ1-5; D remains unclear. Germline V gene data show CDR1 as MDHEN and CDR2 as SYDVKM. Trimming removed 2 bases at V and 3 bases at J, with 8 bases between. This CDR3 contains 14 residues. The CDR3 DNA reads as TGTGCCAGCAGTTTACAGGTAGTCAATCAGCCCCAGCATTTT. Translation: CASSLQVVNQPQHF.

This clonotype turned up a few times. The V gene is TRBV29-1, the J gene TRBJ2-7, with D hard to call. V lost 2 bases and J lost 3, with 8 bases in between. The CDR3 has 12 amino acids. CDR1 is SQVTM, CDR2 ANQGSEA, per germline. The CDR3: CSVESPGYEQYF. CDR3 DNA sequence: TGCAGCGTTGAATCCCCAGGCTACGAGCAGTACTTC.

The CDR3 DNA follows: TGCAGTGCCCGCGGCGGGGACACCGGAAATCAGCCCCAGCATTTT. Protein sequence: CSARGGDTGNQPQHF. V is TRBV20-1 and J is TRBJ1-5, with D perhaps matching TRBD1 (6 bases). There are 15 residues in the CDR3. The germline V and J ends were trimmed by 6 bases and 4 bases, with 19 bases remaining between them. Germline loops: CDR1 DFQATT, CDR2 SNEGSKA (reference sequence).

This sequence joins TRBV28 and TRBJ1-5; TRBD1 matches 7 bases. This CDR3 has 17 amino acids. After removal of 5 bases from V and 0 bases from J, the junction contained 10 bases not matched to a gene. Germline lookup yields CDR1 MDHEN and CDR2 SYDVKM. This chain's CDR3 is CASSRDTGANSNQPQHF. As DNA, the CDR3 is TGTGCCAGCAGTCGAGACACAGGGGCGAATAGCAATCAGCCCCAGCATTTT.

In this sample, this clonotype turned up a few times. This rearrangement joins TRBV4-1 to TRBJ2-5; no firm D call. Trimming pared 4 bases from V and 2 bases from J, leaving 11 bases between. The CDR3 totals 14 residues. Per germline, CDR1 MGHRA and CDR2 YSYEKL. Here the CDR3 reads CASSPRTVQETQYF. The CDR3 bases are TGCGCCAGCAGCCCCCGAACAGTTCAAGAGACCCAGTACTTC.

This clonotype was observed a handful of times. The chain employs TRBV20-1 and TRBJ1-6; 7 nucleotides align to TRBD1. The CDR3 has 17 amino acids. Trimming took 0 bases from V and 7 from J; bases not matched to a gene: 12. In germline, CDR1 is DFQATT, CDR2 SNEGSKA (reference sequence). The CDR3 DNA reads as TGCAGTGCTAGAGATATTGGGCCCGACAGGGCGAATTCACCCCTCCACTTT. It translates to CSARDIGPDRANSPLHF.

J is TRBJ1-5 and V is TRBV7-2; D not certain. There are 12 residues in the CDR3. CDR1 is SGHTA and CDR2 is FQGNSA in the germline V gene. V was clipped by 3 bases and J by 8 bases, with 8 bases between them. DNA of the CDR3: TGTGCCAGCAGCTTTAATTTCAAGCCCCAGCATTTT. Its translation is CASSFNFKPQHF.

V usage is TRBV7-3 and J usage is TRBJ2-3; unclear D gene. This CDR3 comprises 14 residues. V gave up 2 bases and J gave up 2 bases, with 8 bases separating them. Germline loops: CDR1 SGHTA, CDR2 FQGTGA. The CDR3 sequence: CASSLEVVTDTQYF. Written as DNA, the CDR3 is TGTGCCAGCAGCTTAGAGGTAGTCACAGATACGCAGTATTTT.

The chain recombines TRBV19 with TRBJ2-7; no firm D call. The CDR3 is made up of 13 amino acids. Deletions cut 1 base from V and 3 bases from J, with 7 bases between. CDR1 and CDR2 (germline): LNHDA, SQIVND (reference sequence). CDR3 DNA: TGTGCCAGTAGTATAGGCAGGAGCTACGAGCAGTACTTC. This encodes CASSIGRSYEQYF.

This clonotype was found a few times. The rearrangement joins TRBV7-2 to TRBJ1-5, with D possibly matching TRBD1 (6 bases). The germline CDR1 and CDR2 sequences are SGHTA and FQGNSA. The CDR3 contains 13 residues. The V and J ends lost 3 bases and 8 bases respectively, with 11 bases between them. The CDR3, as DNA: TGTGCCAGCAGCTTTGGGGGGGCGAAGCCCCAGCATTTT. As protein: CASSFGGAKPQHF.

V gene TRBV7-8 combines with J gene TRBJ2-2, with TRBD2 as a possible D gene (6 bases). V lost 6 bases to trimming and J lost 5 bases, with 16 bases between them. Germline-derived CDR1 and CDR2 are SGHVS and FQNEAQ. This CDR3 contains 15 residues. The DNA of the CDR3 is TGTGCCAGCAGGCAGACGGGAGTTGGTACCGGGGAGCTGTTTTTT. It encodes CASRQTGVGTGELFF.

The sample holds a few counts of this clonotype. The chain couples TRBV6-1 to TRBJ2-5, with a weak D call TRBD1 (5 bases). Trimming removed 1 base from V and 1 base from J, with 10 bases in between. This CDR3 is built from 15 residues. Germline CDR1 is MNHNS and CDR2 is SASEGT. The DNA of the CDR3 is TGTGCCAGCAGTGAAGTTTTGACAGTCCAAGAGACCCAGTACTTC. Its protein is CASSEVLTVQETQYF.

This clonotype was observed a few times. CDR3 nucleotides: TGTGCCAGCAGTTACCCAACAGGGGGCGCAGGGACTGAAGCTTTCTTT. Amino acid sequence: CASSYPTGGAGTEAFF. The J gene is TRBJ1-1, the V gene TRBV6-5, with 9 bases aligning to TRBD1. The CDR3 contains 16 residues. Trimming removed 2 bases from V and 5 bases from J; junction bases left unmatched: 9. CDR1 and CDR2 from the germline V gene are MNHEY and SVGAGI.

This chain links TRBV28 with TRBJ2-5; 10 bases agree with TRBD2. Trimming at V came to 3 bases and at J to 6 bases, leaving 4 bases not matched to a gene. The length of the CDR3 is 14 residues. Germline values: CDR1 MDHEN, CDR2 SYDVKM. CDR3 protein: CASSFTSGAKTQYF. In nucleotides, the CDR3 is TGTGCCAGCAGTTTCACTAGCGGGGCAAAGACCCAGTACTTC.